Described below is a single TCR beta chain sequence and its context. Its specificity is unknown. The CDR3 is 15 residues long. The V gene lost 0 bases and the J gene lost 5 bases, with 11 bases spanning the gap. Germline V CDR1 and CDR2: LGHNA, YSLEER. This record belongs to a study of cytomegalovirus exposure and HLA in healthy donors. Study-wide points: Around 18,000 TCR beta sequences were associated with HLA alleles at 0.05 false discovery rate in a later analysis.

The PCR used 60 Vbeta and 13 Jbeta primers. Clones were sequenced by immunoSEQ multiplex PCR, and TCRdb holds only the in-frame ones, with some missing. The table lists about 150,000 clones, about 70% of them singletons, with approximately 2.8% in the top ten. The rearrangement joins TRBV4-3 to TRBJ2-1, with D perhaps matching TRBD1 (7 bases). The sequence was obtained from a male donor in good health and CMV-seronegative. Sequencing was done on a sample of PBMCs. CDR3 sequence (DNA): TGCGCCAGCAGCCAAGACAGGGGGGAGGACAATGAGCAGTTCTTC. This sequence encodes CASSQDRGEDNEQFF.